The rows below give T cell receptor beta chains drawn from one sample of a study of CD8 T cells in ankylosing spondylitis. TCRdb analysed the 5' RACE reads with MiXCR anew, one entry per CDR3 protein. The sample has roughly 250,000 distinct CDR3 sequences; 8% to 11% are singletons. The sequencing input was blood, either unsorted or a sorted T cell fraction (not recorded which). These receptors were obtained from a male donor with ankylosing spondylitis or in good health (not recorded which). Both conserved end residues are part of each CDR3. The order of the fields is V gene, clone size, D gene, J gene, CDR3 DNA, CDR3 protein. The D gene is left open where the match is weak. Rows give clone size only sometimes, using once, few, many, or a class for an expanded clone.

V gene: TRBV9; clone size: many; D gene: NA; J gene: TRBJ2-2; CDR3 DNA: TGTGCCAGCAGCGTAGGCCCGGGGGACGAGGAGCTGTTTTTT; CDR3 protein: CASSVGPGDEELFF
V gene: TRBV20-1; clone size: many; D gene: TRBD2; J gene: TRBJ2-4; CDR3 DNA: TGCAGTGCGACTGGGGGGGGATTAGCCAAAAACATTCAGTACTTC; CDR3 protein: CSATGGGLAKNIQYF
V gene: TRBV14; clone size: many; D gene: NA; J gene: TRBJ2-3; CDR3 DNA: TGTGCCAGCAGCCAAGCGAGGACGCAGTATTTT; CDR3 protein: CASSQARTQYF
V gene: TRBV9; clone size: many; D gene: TRBD1; J gene: TRBJ1-5; CDR3 DNA: TGTGCCAGCAGCGCGGGACAGGGGAATCAGCCCCAGCATTTT; CDR3 protein: CASSAGQGNQPQHF
V gene: TRBV10-2; clone size: many; D gene: TRBD2; J gene: TRBJ2-1; CDR3 DNA: TGCGCCAGCAGGACTAGCGACTCCTACAATGAGCAGTTCTTC; CDR3 protein: CASRTSDSYNEQFF
V gene: TRBV5-1; clone size: many; D gene: TRBD2; J gene: TRBJ2-5; CDR3 DNA: TGCGCCAGCAGCTCCGCGGGGGGAGAGACCCAGTACTTC; CDR3 protein: CASSSAGGETQYF
V gene: TRBV4-1; clone size: many; D gene: TRBD1; J gene: TRBJ2-7; CDR3 DNA: TGCGCCAGCAGCCAAGTTCCGCGGGCAGGGGGTTACGAGCAGTACTTC; CDR3 protein: CASSQVPRAGGYEQYF
V gene: TRBV4-1; clone size: NA; D gene: TRBD1; J gene: TRBJ2-7; CDR3 DNA: TGCGCCAGCAGCCGAGGACAGGGGGGGGTTTACGAGCAGTACTTC; CDR3 protein: CASSRGQGGVYEQYF
V gene: TRBV7-2; clone size: few; D gene: NA; J gene: TRBJ2-7; CDR3 DNA: TGTGCCAGCAGCTTAGAAGAGGGCCTCTACGAGCAGTACTTC; CDR3 protein: CASSLEEGLYEQYF
V gene: TRBV12-3/TRBV12-4; clone size: many; D gene: TRBD2; J gene: TRBJ2-1; CDR3 DNA: TGTGCCAGCAGGCTAGGGACTAGCGGGGGGTACAATGAGCAGTTCTTC; CDR3 protein: CASRLGTSGGYNEQFF
V gene: TRBV20-1; clone size: many; D gene: NA; J gene: TRBJ2-3; CDR3 DNA: TGCAGTGCTAGAGCGAACGGGGACCCCACAGATACGCAGTATTTT; CDR3 protein: CSARANGDPTDTQYF
V gene: TRBV9; clone size: NA; D gene: TRBD2; J gene: TRBJ2-5; CDR3 DNA: TGTGCCAGCAGCGTAGCTGGGCTAGCGGGAGTGGAGACCCAGTACTTC; CDR3 protein: CASSVAGLAGVETQYF
V gene: TRBV20-1; clone size: many; D gene: NA; J gene: TRBJ2-4; CDR3 DNA: TGCAGTGCTAGAGCGGGGTGTTCAGACATTCAGTACTTC; CDR3 protein: CSARAGCSDIQYF
V gene: TRBV20-1; clone size: many; D gene: TRBD1; J gene: TRBJ2-5; CDR3 DNA: TGCAGTGCTCCTACCGGGACAGGGGGGTACCAAGAGACCCAGTACTTC; CDR3 protein: CSAPTGTGGYQETQYF
V gene: TRBV7-2; clone size: many; D gene: TRBD1; J gene: TRBJ1-6; CDR3 DNA: TGTGCCAGCAGCGACAGACAGGGTTCACCCCTCCACTTT; CDR3 protein: CASSDRQGSPLHF
V gene: TRBV19; clone size: few; D gene: TRBD1; J gene: TRBJ2-5; CDR3 DNA: TGTGCCAGTAGTATAAACAGGGGCGCTGAGACCCAGTACTTC; CDR3 protein: CASSINRGAETQYF
V gene: TRBV20-1; clone size: many; D gene: NA; J gene: TRBJ1-1; CDR3 DNA: TGCAGTGCCCGGGACGCGGTGAACACTGAAGCTTTCTTT; CDR3 protein: CSARDAVNTEAFF
V gene: TRBV5-1; clone size: many; D gene: TRBD1; J gene: TRBJ1-6; CDR3 DNA: TGCGCCAGCAGCCCCGGCCTGGGACAGGGCAATTCACCCCTCCACTTT; CDR3 protein: CASSPGLGQGNSPLHF
V gene: TRBV27; clone size: NA; D gene: NA; J gene: TRBJ2-2; CDR3 DNA: TGTGCCAGCAGTTTATTTTCGAGCGCCACCGGGGAGCTGTTTTTT; CDR3 protein: CASSLFSSATGELFF
V gene: TRBV7-9; clone size: NA; D gene: NA; J gene: TRBJ1-6; CDR3 DNA: TGTGCCAGCAGCTCGACAGGAGGAATCGGAGTTTCACCCCTCCACTTT; CDR3 protein: CASSSTGGIGVSPLHF
V gene: TRBV4-1; clone size: many; D gene: NA; J gene: TRBJ1-1; CDR3 DNA: TGCGCCAGCAGCCTGGGACATACCATGAACACTGAAGCTTTCTTT; CDR3 protein: CASSLGHTMNTEAFF
V gene: TRBV12-3/TRBV12-4; clone size: many; D gene: NA; J gene: TRBJ2-1; CDR3 DNA: TGTGCCAGCAGTTCCTCGGGGGCCTACAATGAGCAGTTCTTC; CDR3 protein: CASSSSGAYNEQFF
V gene: TRBV5-1; clone size: many; D gene: NA; J gene: TRBJ2-2; CDR3 DNA: TGCGCCAGCAGCTTGGACAGATTAGAGTCCGGGGAGCTGTTTTTT; CDR3 protein: CASSLDRLESGELFF
V gene: TRBV29-1; clone size: many; D gene: NA; J gene: TRBJ2-2; CDR3 DNA: TGCAGCGTTGAGAGGGGAGAACACACCGGGGAGCTGTTTTTT; CDR3 protein: CSVERGEHTGELFF
V gene: TRBV6-1; clone size: NA; D gene: TRBD2; J gene: TRBJ2-2; CDR3 DNA: TGTGCCAGCAGTGCCCCCTGGGGTAGCGGGAGTCCGAACACCGGGGAGCTGTTTTTT; CDR3 protein: CASSAPWGSGSPNTGELFF
V gene: TRBV7-9; clone size: medium-sized; D gene: NA; J gene: TRBJ2-3; CDR3 DNA: TGTGCCAGCAGCTTAGCGGCGGGGCCTGACACAGATACGCAGTATTTT; CDR3 protein: CASSLAAGPDTDTQYF
V gene: TRBV7-6; clone size: many; D gene: TRBD1; J gene: TRBJ1-1; CDR3 DNA: TGTGCCAGCAGCTTAGCAGGGACAGGGGTTGACACTGAAGCTTTCTTT; CDR3 protein: CASSLAGTGVDTEAFF
V gene: TRBV7-9; clone size: NA; D gene: TRBD1; J gene: TRBJ1-1; CDR3 DNA: TGTGCCAGCAGCTTAGCCACAGGGGCGAACACTGAAGCTTTCTTT; CDR3 protein: CASSLATGANTEAFF
V gene: TRBV7-4; clone size: NA; D gene: NA; J gene: TRBJ1-3; CDR3 DNA: TGTGCCAGCAGCTTAGAAGGGGATCACTCTGGAAACACCATATATTTT; CDR3 protein: CASSLEGDHSGNTIYF
V gene: TRBV3-1; clone size: many; D gene: NA; J gene: TRBJ2-1; CDR3 DNA: TGTGCCAGCAGCCAATTCGTTACGGTAGACAATGAGCAGTTCTTC; CDR3 protein: CASSQFVTVDNEQFF
V gene: TRBV12-3/TRBV12-4; clone size: many; D gene: NA; J gene: TRBJ2-7; CDR3 DNA: TGTGCCAGCAGTCGTCAGGGGAACCACGAGCAGTACTTC; CDR3 protein: CASSRQGNHEQYF
V gene: TRBV5-4; clone size: many; D gene: TRBD2; J gene: TRBJ2-1; CDR3 DNA: TGTGCCAGCAGGGATCAGACTAGCGGGAGTCGAAATGAGCAGTTCTTC; CDR3 protein: CASRDQTSGSRNEQFF
V gene: TRBV4-2; clone size: many; D gene: TRBD1; J gene: TRBJ1-2; CDR3 DNA: TGTGCCAGCAGCCAGAGGGGACAGGGGATAGATGGCTACACCTTC; CDR3 protein: CASSQRGQGIDGYTF
V gene: TRBV3-1; clone size: many; D gene: NA; J gene: TRBJ2-3; CDR3 DNA: TGTGCCAGCAGCCTAGGACAGCCGGCAGATACGCAGTATTTT; CDR3 protein: CASSLGQPADTQYF
V gene: TRBV15; clone size: many; D gene: TRBD2; J gene: TRBJ2-2; CDR3 DNA: TGTGCCACCACCCCGGGAGGGCCCACCGGGGAGCTGTTTTTT; CDR3 protein: CATTPGGPTGELFF
V gene: TRBV4-1; clone size: many; D gene: NA; J gene: TRBJ1-4; CDR3 DNA: TGCGCCAGCAGCCGCGGACAGCGCGAAAAACTGTTTTTT; CDR3 protein: CASSRGQREKLFF
V gene: TRBV11-3; clone size: many; D gene: NA; J gene: TRBJ2-2; CDR3 DNA: TGTGCCAGCAGCCCTTCCGGGTACCCCACCGGGGAGCTGTTTTTT; CDR3 protein: CASSPSGYPTGELFF
V gene: TRBV12-3/TRBV12-4; clone size: many; D gene: NA; J gene: TRBJ2-2; CDR3 DNA: TGTGCCAGCAGGGCGGGACAGTTCACCGGGGAGCTGTTTTTT; CDR3 protein: CASRAGQFTGELFF
V gene: TRBV6-5; clone size: many; D gene: TRBD2; J gene: TRBJ2-2; CDR3 DNA: TGTGCCAGCAGTTGGACTAGCACCGGGGAGCTGTTTTTT; CDR3 protein: CASSWTSTGELFF
V gene: TRBV29-1; clone size: many; D gene: NA; J gene: TRBJ2-7; CDR3 DNA: TGCAGCGTTGTCACCACAGAGTACGAGCAGTACTTC; CDR3 protein: CSVVTTEYEQYF
V gene: TRBV4-1; clone size: NA; D gene: NA; J gene: TRBJ2-7; CDR3 DNA: TGCGCCAGCAGCCAAGAGTCCCGGGACATTTACGAGCAGTACTTC; CDR3 protein: CASSQESRDIYEQYF
V gene: TRBV20-1; clone size: many; D gene: TRBD2; J gene: TRBJ2-2; CDR3 DNA: TGCAGTGCTAAACGACTAGCGGGACCCGACACCGGGGAGCTGTTTTTT; CDR3 protein: CSAKRLAGPDTGELFF
V gene: TRBV6-1; clone size: many; D gene: NA; J gene: TRBJ2-3; CDR3 DNA: TGTGCCAGCAATCCCACTGGCGGACCTAGCACAGATACGCAGTATTTT; CDR3 protein: CASNPTGGPSTDTQYF
V gene: TRBV12-3/TRBV12-4; clone size: many; D gene: NA; J gene: TRBJ1-1; CDR3 DNA: TGTGCCAGCAGTCCTCGGTGGGACACTGAAGCTTTCTTT; CDR3 protein: CASSPRWDTEAFF
V gene: TRBV4-2; clone size: NA; D gene: NA; J gene: TRBJ2-1; CDR3 DNA: TGTGCCAGCAGCCAAGGAGTGCAGTACAATGAGCAGTTCTTC; CDR3 protein: CASSQGVQYNEQFF
V gene: TRBV30; clone size: few; D gene: TRBD1; J gene: TRBJ2-1; CDR3 DNA: TGTGCCTGGAGTGTGGGGACAGGGCGCTACAATGAGCAGTTCTTC; CDR3 protein: CAWSVGTGRYNEQFF
V gene: TRBV4-1; clone size: few; D gene: NA; J gene: TRBJ2-3; CDR3 DNA: TGCGCCAGCAGCCAAGGTGCGACAGTTAGCACAGATACGCAGTATTTT; CDR3 protein: CASSQGATVSTDTQYF
V gene: TRBV10-3; clone size: many; D gene: TRBD1; J gene: TRBJ1-1; CDR3 DNA: TGTGCCATCAGTGACAACAGGGGGTTGGGCACTGAAGCTTTCTTT; CDR3 protein: CAISDNRGLGTEAFF
V gene: TRBV7-2; clone size: many; D gene: NA; J gene: TRBJ2-6; CDR3 DNA: TGTGCCAGCAGCTTAGCGGGCTCATCTGTCTGGGCCAACGTCCTGACTTTC; CDR3 protein: CASSLAGSSVWANVLTF
V gene: TRBV30; clone size: many; D gene: NA; J gene: TRBJ2-1; CDR3 DNA: TGTGCCTGGAGCCGAGGAGAGGTAGTCTCCTACAATGAGCAGTTCTTC; CDR3 protein: CAWSRGEVVSYNEQFF
V gene: TRBV7-2; clone size: few; D gene: NA; J gene: TRBJ2-2; CDR3 DNA: TGTGCTACCAGGCTTGAGGGCAGATCTTACACCGGGGAGCTGTTTTTT; CDR3 protein: CATRLEGRSYTGELFF
V gene: TRBV5-1; clone size: many; D gene: TRBD2; J gene: TRBJ2-2; CDR3 DNA: TGCGCCAGCAGCTGGACTAGCGGGGGTGACACCGGGGAGCTGTTTTTT; CDR3 protein: CASSWTSGGDTGELFF
V gene: TRBV15; clone size: many; D gene: TRBD1; J gene: TRBJ2-3; CDR3 DNA: TGTGCCACCAGCAGAGCCTTCCGGGACAGGGGAGGAACGGATACGCAGTATTTT; CDR3 protein: CATSRAFRDRGGTDTQYF
V gene: TRBV20-1; clone size: many; D gene: NA; J gene: TRBJ1-1; CDR3 DNA: TGCAGTGCTGACTTTGGGCAGATGAACACTGAAGCTTTCTTT; CDR3 protein: CSADFGQMNTEAFF